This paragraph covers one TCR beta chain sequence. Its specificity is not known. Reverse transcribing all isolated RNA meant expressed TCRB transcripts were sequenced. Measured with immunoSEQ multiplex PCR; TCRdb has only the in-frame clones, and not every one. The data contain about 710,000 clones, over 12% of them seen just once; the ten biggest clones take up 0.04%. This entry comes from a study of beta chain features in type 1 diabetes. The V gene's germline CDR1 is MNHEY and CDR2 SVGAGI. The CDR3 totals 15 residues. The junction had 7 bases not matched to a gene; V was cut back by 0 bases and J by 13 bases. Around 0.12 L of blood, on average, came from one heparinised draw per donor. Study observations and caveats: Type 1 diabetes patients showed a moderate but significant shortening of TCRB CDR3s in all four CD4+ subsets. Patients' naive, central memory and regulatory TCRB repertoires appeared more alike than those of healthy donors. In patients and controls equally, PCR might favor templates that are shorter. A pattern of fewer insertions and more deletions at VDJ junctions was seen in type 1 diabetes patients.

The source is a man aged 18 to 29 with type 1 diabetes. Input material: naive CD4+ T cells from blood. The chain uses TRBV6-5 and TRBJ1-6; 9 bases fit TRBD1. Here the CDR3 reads CASSYSVGQGLPLHF. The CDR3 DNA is TGTGCCAGCAGTTACTCGGTAGGACAGGGGCTCCCCCTCCACTTT.